Shown below are 9 T cell receptor beta chains from a single sample sequenced in a study of cytomegalovirus exposure and HLA in healthy donors. With 60 Vbeta and 13 Jbeta primers, the PCR was carried out. Sequenced by immunoSEQ multiplex PCR; TCRdb stores in-frame clones only, minus some. There are just under 70,000 clones in the sample; over 75% occur only once, and about 6.5% lies in the top ten. The sample taken for sequencing was PBMCs. These TCRs come from a human donor in good health.

V is TRBV2 and J is TRBJ1-1; the D is unclear. The germline V and J ends were trimmed by 11 bases and 5 bases, with 18 bases remaining between them. Germline V gene lookup returns CDR1 SNHLY and CDR2 FYNNEI. The CDR3 sequence is 13 residues long. The CDR3 loop reads CAFKRGRITEAFF. The CDR3 nucleotides are TGTGCCTTCAAGCGGGGTAGGATTACTGAAGCTTTCTTT.

This clone was observed a single time. V usage is TRBV25-1 and J usage is TRBJ1-2, with D unresolved. Germline CDR1 is MGHDK and CDR2 is SYGVNS. Trimming took 0 bases from V and 7 from J, leaving 9 bases between them. The CDR3 length is 13 residues. The CDR3 DNA follows: TGTGCCAGCAGTGAATATACAGATCTTGGCTACACCTTC. Translated: CASSEYTDLGYTF.

This chain uses TRBV5-4 with TRBJ1-1; D is perhaps TRBD1 (6 bases). Germline CDR1 and CDR2: SGHNT and YYREEE (reference sequence). The V end was cut by 6 bases, the J end by 4 bases, with 10 bases between. This CDR3 has 12 residues. CDR3 loop: CASIGGPTEAFF. In DNA form, the CDR3 reads TGTGCCAGCATAGGGGGTCCCACTGAAGCTTTCTTT.

The chain is built from TRBV7-3 and TRBJ2-1, with D perhaps matching TRBD1 (5 bases). The CDR3 length is 12 residues. Trimming removed 6 bases from V and 6 bases from J, with 9 bases in between. CDR1 is SGHTA and CDR2 is FQGTGA in the germline V gene. The CDR3 region is CASRTDSNEQFF. The DNA for the CDR3 is TGTGCCAGCAGGACAGATTCCAATGAGCAGTTCTTC.

The V and J genes are TRBV7-2 and TRBJ1-1; TRBD1 matches 10 bases. The CDR3 runs 17 residues. Per the germline V gene, CDR1 is SGHTA and CDR2 is FQGNSA. The junction had 12 bases not matched to a gene; V was cut back by 5 bases and J by 3 bases. In DNA, the CDR3 is TGTGCCAGCAGCCTAGAGGTGCGACAGGGGGCGTACACTGAAGCTTTCTTT. It is translated as CASSLEVRQGAYTEAFF.

The chain has TRBV4-3 and TRBJ1-2; TRBD1 matches 9 bases. There are 15 residues in the CDR3. CDR1 and CDR2 (germline): LGHNA, YSLEER. V gave up 1 base and J gave up 1 base; unmatched junction bases: 1. CDR3 sequence reads: CASSQGDRDNYGYTF. The CDR3 bases are TGCGCCAGCAGCCAAGGGGACAGGGATAACTATGGCTACACCTTC.

Notes on this clone: A read error may produce the germline difference seen at one junction end. V and J are TRBV7-7 and TRBJ2-1; D may be TRBD1 (5 bases). The CDR3 has 13 amino acids. Germline CDR1 SSHAT, CDR2 FNYEAQ (reference sequence). CDR3 in DNA: TGTGCTAGCAGCTTGGACATATACAATGAGCAGTTCTTC. Amino acids: CASSLDIYNEQFF. Together with reference TRBV7-7 and TRBJ2-1, the CDR3 gives the full variable domain: GAGVSQSPRYKVTKRGQDVTLRCDPISSHATLYWYQQALGQGPEFLTYFNYEAQPDKSGLPSDRFSAERPEGSISTLTIQRTEQRDSAMYRCASSLDIYNEQFFGPGTRLTVL.

V usage is TRBV6-1 and J usage is TRBJ1-1; D is perhaps TRBD1 (5 bases). Looked up from germline, CDR1 is MNHNS and CDR2 is SASEGT. The CDR3 sequence is 14 residues long. Deletions cut 1 base from V and 6 bases from J, with 12 bases between. Here the CDR3 DNA reads TGTGCCAGCAGTGAAGGGGGCCTAATTTCTGAAGCTTTCTTT. Residues: CASSEGGLISEAFF.

V and J are TRBV7-8 and TRBJ2-4; a possible D gene is TRBD1 (6 bases). The CDR3 has 16 amino acids. Germline CDR1 SGHVS, CDR2 FQNEAQ. V was shortened by 3 bases and J by 0 bases, with 12 bases between the two germline ends. The CDR3 loop is CASSLDRLLAKNIQYF. CDR3 coding DNA: TGTGCCAGCAGCTTGGACAGATTACTAGCCAAAAACATTCAGTACTTC.